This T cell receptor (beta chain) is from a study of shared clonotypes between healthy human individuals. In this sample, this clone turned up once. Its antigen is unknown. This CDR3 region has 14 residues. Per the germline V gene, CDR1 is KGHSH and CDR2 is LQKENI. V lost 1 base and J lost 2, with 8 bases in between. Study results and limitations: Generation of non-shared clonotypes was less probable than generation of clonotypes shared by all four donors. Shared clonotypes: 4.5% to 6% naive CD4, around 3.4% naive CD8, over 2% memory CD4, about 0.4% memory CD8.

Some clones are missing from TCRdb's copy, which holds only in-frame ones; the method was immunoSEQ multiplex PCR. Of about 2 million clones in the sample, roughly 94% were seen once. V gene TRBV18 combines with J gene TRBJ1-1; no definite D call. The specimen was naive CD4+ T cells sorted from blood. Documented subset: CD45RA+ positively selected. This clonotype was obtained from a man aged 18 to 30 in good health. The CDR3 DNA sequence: TGTGCCAGCTCACCACAACAAATAAACACTGAAGCTTTCTTT. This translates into CASSPQQINTEAFF.